Listed below are T cell receptor beta chains from one sample, sequenced in a study of technical replicates of blood from a handful of donors. Assay used: immunoSEQ multiplex PCR; TCRdb lists only in-frame clones, some missing. The data hold some 49,000 clones, with approximately 90% observed a single time. Specimen: PBMCs. The receptor set was obtained from a human donor in good health. Some clones in this sample may be carry-over from other donors' samples. The CDR3 runs from the conserved cysteine through the conserved F or W.

V	J	length	CDR3
TRBV5-6	TRBJ1-5	17	CASSLGSLTGGVQPQHF
TRBV5-4	TRBJ2-6	16	CASSFYVSSGANVLTF
TRBV6-1	TRBJ2-2	15	CASRATSLNTGELFF
TRBV18	TRBJ2-7	14	CASSPFGQGHEQYF
TRBV7-8	TRBJ2-7	13	CASSLRTGHEQYF
TRBV4-2	TRBJ1-1	15	CASSQLRSERGEAFF
TRBV4-2	TRBJ2-7	16	CASSQDLSGGTYEQYF
TRBV19	TRBJ1-3	13	CASANLLGHTIYF
TRBV11-1	TRBJ2-5	16	CASRSLAGGGVKTQYF
TRBV11-1	TRBJ1-1	15	CASSAYRGVNTEAFF
TRBV2	TRBJ2-7	14	CASSGSRATGEQYF
TRBV6-5	TRBJ2-5	14	CASRGTGGLKTQYF
TRBV5-3	TRBJ2-7	16	CARSSGLAGARYEQYF
TRBV5-1	TRBJ1-4	14	CASSLQGGNEKLFF
TRBV10-3	TRBJ2-7	11	CATTPGGEQYF
TRBV10-2	TRBJ1-3	14	CASSATGAGNTIYF
TRBV4-3	TRBJ2-7	16	CASSQDWRLAAYEQYF
TRBV4-3	TRBJ2-7	15	CASSQVPAGAYEQYF
TRBV18	TRBJ2-5	13	CASSPLAGGTQYF